This entry concerns a single T cell receptor (beta chain). Its specific antigen is unknown. Base qualities are not at hand, and no much larger clone is one base apart. Trimming takes 1 base from V and 10 bases from J, and the germline ends sit 11 bases apart. From cysteine to phenylalanine, the CDR3 is 14 amino acids long. Only the CDR3 portion is preserved as DNA: 42 bases, with reading frame beginning at the first base. Per the germline V gene, MDHEN is the CDR1 and SYDVKM is the CDR2. The library was generated by the immunoSEQ multiplex PCR assay. For the multiplex PCR, a mixture combining 60 forward primers for TCR Vbeta segments and 13 reverse primers for TCR Jbeta segments was used. The CDR3 region of rearranged TCR beta genes was amplified from genomic DNA by a multiplex PCR assay. On the Illumina HiSeq System, the amplified TCR beta libraries were sequenced as 87-base-pair reads. In the source study's methods: A later analysis tallied 75 million to 95 million unique TCR beta chains across the 666 repertoires, and some 10 million of those chains were shared by two or more donors. To remove PCR and sequencing errors, raw reads were error-corrected and collapsed into unique sequences using a nearest-neighbor algorithm that merged closely related sequences. Alignment of CDR3 sequences to IMGT reference sequences was used to assign V, D and J gene segments. For a sequence to be retained, a match of at least six nucleotides to both a V gene segment and a J gene segment was required. A rearrangement was called productive if the CDR3 had no stop codons and remained in frame with V and J, and every other rearrangement was called non-productive. CDR3 was defined by IMGT convention, running from the second conserved V-encoded cysteine to the conserved J-encoded phenylalanine. In an earlier analysis of around 540 of the donors, sequences lacking an unambiguous match to a single V gene segment were excluded. An earlier analysis of some 500 of the donors classified V segments as functional when productive rearrangements were above 56.7% and as segregating when the standard deviation between donors was above 5%. To diagnose cytomegalovirus status from the catalog of TCR beta chain sequences, a statistical classification framework was built. In a later analysis, V and J genes were assigned by comparing TCR nucleotide sequences against IMGT/GENE-DB human TR gene sequences. The TCRdist pipeline was used in a later analysis to assign CDR3 sequences and most-parsimonious VDJ recombination scenarios. In a later analysis, each TCR beta chain was defined by its CDR3 amino acid sequence together with its V-gene family, and reads without a unique V-gene family were excluded. To address suspected cross-contamination and a sequencing artifact, a later analysis removed 592 highly shared, low-generation-probability nucleotide sequences. For each public chain, a later analysis derived a clonal expansion index from normalized ranks of inferred template counts within each repertoire. A later analysis computed generation probabilities with a VDJ recombination model fitted to out-of-frame rearrangements, and checked the results against IGoR. Hypergeometric tests were used in a later analysis to score TCR-TCR, TCR-HLA and TCR-CMV co-occurrence, with a repertoire-size bias correction applied to the TCR pairs. In a later analysis, false discovery rates were estimated by permuting HLA or CMV assignments 20 times. In a later analysis, co-occurring TCRs were grouped using DBSCAN, with TCRdist sequence similarity added in when clustering inside HLA-allele-positive subsets. Repertoires with fewer than 30,000 or more than 120,000 public chains were left out of co-occurrence clustering, as were about 5 repertoires with anomalous nucleotide sharing. TCRdb took over this immuneACCESS table, retaining in-frame rearrangements with V and J assigned. Such tables are incomplete; in checked studies, under half of the missing clones stem from an unresolved V gene, and the remainder is unexplained. The DNA was the basis for D and trimming; V, J and clone size are from that table. This sample has about 88,000 clones in its table, and 70% to 90% of those were observed once. The ten biggest clones cover about 2.3% of the sample.

This sample was taken from a study of cytomegalovirus exposure and HLA in healthy donors (dated by TCRdb to the late 2010s). Context from the whole study: An earlier analysis of about 530 of the donors reported around 280 Gb of sequence data and 95 million to 140 million unique TCR beta sequences obtained from about 200 million T cells. Besides the first cohort of around 700 subjects, a separate validation cohort made up of over a hundred different subjects was used. Alongside the repertoire data, information on donor age, sex, ethnicity and CMV serostatus was compiled. The study used immunosequencing to profile the T cell repertoires of 670 or so subjects and linked those repertoires to cytomegalovirus serostatus. The number of typed donors differed by locus: roughly 620-630 for A, B, C, DRB1 and DQB1; 522 for DQA1; approximately 610 for DPA1; and roughly 470 for DPB1. All discovery cohort repertoires had been generated on a single sequencing platform. Of the 300 to 400 genotyped donors, approximately 80% fell in the genetic ancestry cluster associated with self-reported Caucasian donors. Roughly 310 gigabases of sequencing data and approximately 84 million unique TCR sequences were included in an early release covering 500 to 750 HLA-typed donors. To study patterns of TCR occurrence, a later analysis re-analyzed previously published TCR beta repertoires from 666 donors and added high-resolution HLA genotyping. In an earlier analysis of around 540 of the donors, high-throughput TCR beta sequencing was used to judge whether each TCR beta V gene segment behaved as functional or pseudogenic. Class I and class II HLA loci were covered by the typing at four-digit resolution. Among some 410 genotyped donors of the cohort, an average of about 240,000 unique TCR beta nucleotide sequences were sequenced per donor, roughly 18% of them non-productive. Rather than using new phenotypic data, the later analysis identified candidate immune exposures from TCR beta sequences and from how often those sequences occurred across donors. A later genetic analysis took genome-wide SNP genotypes for about 55% of the 666 donors and used that subset as a discovery cohort. High-throughput TCR immunosequencing, statistical association of individual TCRs with disease status, and machine learning were combined to predict cytomegalovirus infection status. The study aimed to test whether signatures of past pathogen exposure could be identified by cataloging public T cell receptors. Roughly 5 DR-DQ haplotypes were handled as single units for association and clustering, since linkage in the cohort was strong.

The cohort consisted of some 670 healthy bone marrow donors. At the time of sampling, every cohort member was nominally healthy, though immune exposures that went unrecorded were likely present. The donor was CMV seronegative and belonged to the group of approximately 320 seronegative cohort members. Each donor provided a peripheral blood sample, and peripheral blood mononuclear cells were used for TCR beta sequencing. Genomic DNA was extracted from the blood cell samples with the Qiagen DNeasy Blood Extraction Kit. General findings and caveats noted by the study authors: In an earlier analysis of roughly 560 of the donors, most TCR beta V segments were observed in productive rearrangements about 87% or about 30% of the time, broadly matching IMGT annotations. Because HLA typing was unavailable for some donors at each locus, only the typed subset was used in association tests. The authors suggested that the approach could potentially be extended to other disease states and immunological phenotypes. Compared with equally common non-associated chains, HLA-associated TCR beta chains in a later analysis were more clonally expanded and had lower generation probabilities. A later genetic analysis reported fewer N-insertions in productive TCRs among donors in an Asian-associated ancestry cluster than the approximately 670-donor mean. For the cohort, immune exposure information was limited to CMV serostatus. Sequencing depth was assumed to be roughly uniform across donors in the presence/absence analyses, though that assumption may not hold. In a later analysis, 15,000 to 20,000 TCR beta sequences were associated with specific HLA alleles at a false discovery rate of 0.05. A further reported finding was that TCR beta sequences accurately predicted the HLA-A and HLA-B alleles for most subjects in the first cohort. The 87-base-pair reads could not distinguish some IMGT-functional V segments, including TRBV6-2 and TRBV6-3, so those segments were excluded. Correlated functional status among segregating V segments might be attributable to linkage disequilibrium, but an unknown experimental factor could not be ruled out. A total of fewer than 200 TCR beta chains were listed by the study as associated with cytomegalovirus. In a later analysis, TCR association rates were found to vary across HLA loci, with the most associated TCRs seen for DRB1 alleles and the fewest for HLA-C alleles. The cohort was sequenced for TCR beta chains only, and without alpha or paired-chain data the features that could be detected were limited. The earlier analysis of about 600 of the donors excluded 15 to 20 rarely observed V segments, including chromosome 9 orphons, because counts were too low. Across donors, most TCR sequences were observed very rarely, whereas some public TCRs were present in many individuals. Three of the identified cytomegalovirus-associated TCR beta chains were confirmed in vitro to be specific for cytomegalovirus antigens. An association between a missense DCLRE1C variant and V-gene and J-gene trimming of TCR beta chains was found in a later genetic analysis and replicated in an independent cohort. When HLA alleles, especially DR and DQ, strongly co-occurred, TCR associations were difficult to assign to individual alleles. A cluster of highly shared sequence variants was judged likely to be a technical artifact of the sequencing pipeline. According to a later analysis, most CMV-associated TCR beta chains appeared to be HLA-restricted, and the HLA associations seemed to be driven largely by CMV exposure. The classifier was reported to diagnose cytomegalovirus status with high specificity and sensitivity in both the original and validation cohorts. Several of the top co-occurrence clusters appeared to be linked to parvovirus B19, influenza, CMV and Epstein-Barr virus, according to a later analysis.

The rearranged segments are TRBV28 and TRBJ1-6; the D gene is perhaps TRBD1, on 5 matching bases. The sequenced sample was PBMCs. This clonotype was sampled from a young man in good health and CMV-seronegative. The CDR3 region has the sequence CASSLLGGDSPLHF. The DNA sequence reads TGTGCCAGCAGTTTATTAGGCGGGGACTCACCCCTCCACTTT.